One sample yielded the 14 T cell receptor beta chains listed below, sequenced in a study of T cell responses to AZD1222 COVID-19 vaccine (dated by TCRdb to the early 2020s). In light of the paper, this sample's time point label describes: about 28 days (+/-7) after the second vaccine dose. The library was produced with the immunoSEQ multiplex PCR assay. This is the immuneACCESS table as TCRdb keeps it, with only in-frame sequences that have V and J called. A part of the clones is gone; compared with another copy, unresolved V genes explain less than half, and the rest is unexplained. This sample holds under 90,000 clones; approximately 83% were observed only once. The ten largest make up 1.3% of the sample. Sequences were derived from peripheral blood, sampled 28 days after the second AZD1222 dose. The receptors were sampled from an adult who received the AZD1222 COVID-19 vaccine.

The chain combines TRBV5-4 with TRBJ1-2, with TRBD1 matching 7 bases. Germline CDR1 reads SGHNT; CDR2 reads YYREEE (reference sequence). The CDR3 totals 15 residues. With V trimmed by 0 bases and J by 6 bases, 8 bases remained unmatched. The CDR3 is CASSLVGGGADGYTF. The CDR3 nucleotides read TGTGCCAGCAGCTTGGTTGGAGGGGGCGCAGATGGCTACACCTTC.

This sequence joins TRBV7-9 and TRBJ1-1; unclear D gene. Germline CDR1 SEHNR, CDR2 FQNEAQ (reference sequence). The CDR3 covers 15 residues. The V gene lost 3 bases and the J gene lost 0 bases, with 11 bases spanning the gap. As DNA, the CDR3 is TGTGCCAGCAGCTTGTCTGCGAACCTGAACACTGAAGCTTTCTTT. Translating gives CASSLSANLNTEAFF.

The chain recombines TRBV19 with TRBJ2-7; D is possibly TRBD1 (6 bases). CDR3 length equals 14 residues. Germline CDR1 LNHDA, CDR2 SQIVND (reference sequence). V dropped 4 bases and J dropped 3 bases, with 13 bases sitting between them. CDR3: CASSTGTSHYEQYF. The DNA of the CDR3 is TGTGCCAGTAGTACCGGGACATCTCACTACGAGCAGTACTTC.

V is TRBV23-1 and J is TRBJ2-2; 7 bases are a match to TRBD1. TRBV23-1 is marked as an open reading frame, function uncertain. After removal of 10 bases from V and 2 bases from J, the junction contained 10 bases not matched to a gene. The CDR3 is made up of 15 amino acids. CDR3 nucleotide sequence: TGCGCCATGCGGATCCCAGGGGGAAACACCGGGGAGCTGTTTTTT. Translated, it gives CAMRIPGGNTGELFF.

The genes are TRBV24-1 and TRBJ1-2; possibly TRBD1 for D (5 bases). Germline values: CDR1 KGHDR, CDR2 SFDVKD. The V end lost 5 bases, the J end lost 6 bases, and 9 bases lay between the germline ends. The CDR3 extends over 12 amino acids. As DNA, the CDR3 is TGTGCCACCAGTGGGGGCTCCCATGGCTACACCTTC. Translated, it gives CATSGGSHGYTF.

This rearrangement joins TRBV12-5 to TRBJ1-5, with no clear D. Germline V lookup: CDR1 LGHNT, CDR2 FRNRAP. CDR3 length: 16 residues. The ends were cut back, 1 base at V and 3 bases at J, with 13 bases in the middle. CDR3 nucleotides: TGTGCTAGTGGTTTGGACCTCACGGCCTTCAATCAGCCCCAGCATTTT. Its translation is CASGLDLTAFNQPQHF. Filled out from reference TRBV12-5 and TRBJ1-5, the complete variable domain reads DARVTQTPRHKVTEMGQEVTMRCQPILGHNTVFWYRQTMMQGLELLAYFRNRAPLDDSGMPKDRFSAEMPDATLATLKIQPSEPRDSAVYFCASGLDLTAFNQPQHFGDGTRLSIL.

The chain recombines TRBV6-2 or TRBV6-3 with TRBJ2-3, with 8 bases aligning to TRBD2. Germline V CDR1 and CDR2: MNHEY, SVGEGT. The CDR3 spans 18 residues. V trimming: 5 bases; J trimming: 6 bases; junction bases outside the gene matches: 19. The CDR3 coding sequence is TGTGCCAGCAGTAGTGGGCTAGCGGGCCATCCTGGGGCGGATACGCAGTATTTT. Its protein is CASSSGLAGHPGADTQYF.

The V call is TRBV19, the J call TRBJ1-2; 7 positions match TRBD1. V lost 9 bases and J lost 7; bases outside the gene matches: 17. This CDR3 is built from 15 residues. In germline, CDR1 is LNHDA, CDR2 SQIVND (reference sequence). The CDR3 protein is CASVLSGGQEFGYTF. The CDR3 DNA is TGTGCCAGCGTTTTGTCCGGCGGACAGGAGTTTGGCTACACCTTC. The full variable domain, completed using reference TRBV19 and TRBJ1-2, is DGGITQSPKYLFRKEGQNVTLSCEQNLNHDAMYWYRQDPGQGLRLIYYSQIVNDFQKGDIAEGYSVSREKKESFPLTVTSAQKNPTAFYLCASVLSGGQEFGYTFGSGTRLTVV.

J is TRBJ1-1 and V is TRBV19; perhaps TRBD1 as D (6 bases). There are 14 residues in the CDR3. Germline assignment: CDR1 LNHDA and CDR2 SQIVND (reference sequence). Trimming pared 6 bases from V and 2 bases from J, leaving 13 bases between. CDR3 sequence: CASSLIQGNTEAFF. CDR3 nucleotide sequence: TGTGCCAGTAGCCTTATACAGGGTAACACTGAAGCTTTCTTT. The variable domain in full, completed from reference TRBV19 and TRBJ1-1, reads DGGITQSPKYLFRKEGQNVTLSCEQNLNHDAMYWYRQDPGQGLRLIYYSQIVNDFQKGDIAEGYSVSREKKESFPLTVTSAQKNPTAFYLCASSLIQGNTEAFFGQGTRLTVV.

This clone appeared a single time. The chain has TRBV9 and TRBJ2-7; the match to TRBD2 covers 7 bases. Germline V gene sequence: CDR1 SGDLS, CDR2 YYNGEE. CDR3 size: 13 residues. V shed 4 bases, J shed 3 bases, and the junction held 4 bases outside the gene matches. CDR3 region: CASSPLAGYEQYF. The CDR3 nucleotides read TGTGCCAGCAGCCCGTTAGCGGGCTACGAGCAGTACTTC.

The chain links TRBV4-2 to TRBJ2-7, with 8 bases that match TRBD2. CDR1 is LGHNA and CDR2 is YNFKEQ in the germline V gene. The CDR3 length is 15 residues. Losses at the gene ends were 2 bases for V and 4 bases for J; bases not matched to a gene: 7. DNA for the CDR3: TGTGCCAGCAGCCAAAGAAGCGGGAGTGTTTACGAGCAGTACTTC. This codes for CASSQRSGSVYEQYF.

V usage is TRBV15 and J usage is TRBJ2-5, with 7 bases aligning to TRBD1. Germline loops: CDR1 LNHNV, CDR2 YYDKDF (reference sequence). The ends lost 3 bases at V and 1 base at J; junction bases unmatched: 8. CDR3 size: 16 residues. The chain's CDR3 is CATSRQGGYLQETQYF. The CDR3 bases are TGTGCCACCAGCAGGCAAGGGGGCTACCTCCAAGAGACCCAGTACTTC. Variable domain in full (rest from reference TRBV15 and TRBJ2-5): DAMVIQNPRYQVTQFGKPVTLSCSQTLNHNVMYWYQQKSSQAPKLLFHYYDKDFNNEADTPDNFQSRRPNTSFCFLDIRSPGLGDTAMYLCATSRQGGYLQETQYFGPGTRLLVL.

The chain recombines TRBV7-9 with TRBJ2-3; TRBD1 agrees at 7 bases. The germline V gene encodes CDR1 SEHNR and CDR2 FQNEAQ (reference sequence). Trimming cost V 6 bases and J 4 bases; bases outside gene matches: 16. This CDR3 comprises 17 residues. DNA for the CDR3: TGTGCCAGCAGTCGCACCCGAACAGGGGTGGGGCCAGATACGCAGTATTTT. Translated, it gives CASSRTRTGVGPDTQYF.

The CDR3 DNA follows: TGTGCCTGGAGCGCAGGGGGTAGCAATCAGCCCCAGCATTTT. It yields the protein CAWSAGGSNQPQHF. This chain connects TRBV30 to TRBJ1-5, with 7 bases fitting TRBD1. Germline values: CDR1 GTSNPN, CDR2 SVGIG (reference sequence). The trim removed 3 bases at V and 0 bases at J, leaving 2 bases unmatched. The CDR3 is 14 amino acids.